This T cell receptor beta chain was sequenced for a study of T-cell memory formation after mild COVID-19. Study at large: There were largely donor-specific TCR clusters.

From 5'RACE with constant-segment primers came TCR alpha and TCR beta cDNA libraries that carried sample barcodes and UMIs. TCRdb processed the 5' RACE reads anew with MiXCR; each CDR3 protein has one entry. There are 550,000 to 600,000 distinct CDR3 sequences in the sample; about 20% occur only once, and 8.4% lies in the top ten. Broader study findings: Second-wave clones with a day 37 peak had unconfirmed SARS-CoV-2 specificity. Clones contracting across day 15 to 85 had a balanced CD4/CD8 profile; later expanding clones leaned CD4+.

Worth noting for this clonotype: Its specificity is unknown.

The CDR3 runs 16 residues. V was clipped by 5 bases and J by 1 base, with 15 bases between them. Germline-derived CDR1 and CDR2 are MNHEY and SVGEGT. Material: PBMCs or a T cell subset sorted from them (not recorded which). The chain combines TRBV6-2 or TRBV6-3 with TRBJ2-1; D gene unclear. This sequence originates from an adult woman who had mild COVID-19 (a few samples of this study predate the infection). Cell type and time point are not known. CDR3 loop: CASSPPPAVSYNEQFF. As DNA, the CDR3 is TGTGCCAGCAGTCCCCCCCCAGCAGTGTCCTACAATGAGCAGTTCTTC.